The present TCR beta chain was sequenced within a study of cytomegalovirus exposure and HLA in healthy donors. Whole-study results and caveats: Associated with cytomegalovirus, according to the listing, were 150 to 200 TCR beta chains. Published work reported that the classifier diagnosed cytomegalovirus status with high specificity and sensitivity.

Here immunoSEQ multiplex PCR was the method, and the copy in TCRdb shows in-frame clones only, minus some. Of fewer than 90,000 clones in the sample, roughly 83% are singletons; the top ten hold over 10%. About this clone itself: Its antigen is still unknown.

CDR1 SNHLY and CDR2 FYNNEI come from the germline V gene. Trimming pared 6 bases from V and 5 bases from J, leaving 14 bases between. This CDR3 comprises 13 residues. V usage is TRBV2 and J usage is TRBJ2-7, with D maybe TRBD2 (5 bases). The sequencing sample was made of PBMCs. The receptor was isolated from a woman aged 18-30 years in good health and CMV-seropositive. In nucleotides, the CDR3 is TGTGCCAGCAGCCGCCCAGCGGTCAACGAGCAGTACTTC. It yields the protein CASSRPAVNEQYF.